What follows describes a single TCR beta chain. These data come from a study of OX40 agonist ivuxolimab in advanced cancers. Study in general: Ivuxolimab was delivered to patients intravenously every 2 weeks at doses spanning 0.01 to 10 mg/kg. Prior checkpoint blockade (anti-PD-1, anti-PD-L1 or anti-CTLA-4) was permitted; approximately 41% had it.

Germline V gene lookup returns CDR1 KGHSH and CDR2 LQKENI. The CDR3 runs 20 residues. V was clipped by 0 bases and J by 1 base; unmatched bases: 17. Only in-frame clones appear in the TCRdb table, and some are missing; sequencing was by immunoSEQ multiplex PCR. The sample carries around 70,000 clones, about four fifths recorded once. V gene TRBV18 combines with J gene TRBJ2-5, with 7 nucleotides matching TRBD1. Sequenced here: CD4+ or CD8+ T cells sorted from blood, sampled in a trial of the OX40 agonist ivuxolimab. The receptor was derived from an adult with an advanced solid tumor such as melanoma, head and neck, liver or kidney cancer. The CDR3 spells CASSPPFGQDFWGIQETQYF. The CDR3 coding sequence is TGTGCCAGCTCACCACCGTTCGGACAGGATTTTTGGGGAATCCAAGAGACCCAGTACTTC.